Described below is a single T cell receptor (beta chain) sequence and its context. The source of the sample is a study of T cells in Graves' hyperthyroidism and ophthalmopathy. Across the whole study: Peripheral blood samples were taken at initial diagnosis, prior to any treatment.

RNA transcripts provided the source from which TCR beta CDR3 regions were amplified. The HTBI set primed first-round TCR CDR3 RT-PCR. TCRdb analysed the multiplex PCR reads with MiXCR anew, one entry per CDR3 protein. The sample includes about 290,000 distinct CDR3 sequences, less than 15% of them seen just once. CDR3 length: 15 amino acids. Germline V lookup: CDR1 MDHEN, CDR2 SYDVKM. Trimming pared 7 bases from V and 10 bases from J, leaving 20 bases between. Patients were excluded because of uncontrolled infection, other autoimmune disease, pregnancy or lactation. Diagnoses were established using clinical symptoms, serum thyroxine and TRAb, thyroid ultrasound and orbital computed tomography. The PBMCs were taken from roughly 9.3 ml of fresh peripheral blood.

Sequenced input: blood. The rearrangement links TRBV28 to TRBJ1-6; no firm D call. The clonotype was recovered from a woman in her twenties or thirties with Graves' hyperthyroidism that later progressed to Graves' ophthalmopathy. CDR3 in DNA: TGTGCCAGCAATCTTCTAGGTCCCCTCGACTCACCCCTCCACTTT. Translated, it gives CASNLLGPLDSPLHF.